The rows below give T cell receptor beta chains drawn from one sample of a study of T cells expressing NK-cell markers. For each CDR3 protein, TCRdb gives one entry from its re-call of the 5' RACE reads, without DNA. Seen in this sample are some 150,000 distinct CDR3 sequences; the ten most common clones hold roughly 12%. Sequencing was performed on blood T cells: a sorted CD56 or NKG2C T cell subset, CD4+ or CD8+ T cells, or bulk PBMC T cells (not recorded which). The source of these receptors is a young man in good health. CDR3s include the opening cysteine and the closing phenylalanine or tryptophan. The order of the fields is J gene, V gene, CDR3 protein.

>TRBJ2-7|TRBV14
CASKPMGLAAYEQYF
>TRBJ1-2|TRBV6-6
CASSRSPRDGYTF
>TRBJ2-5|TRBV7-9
CASSSPDVGPETQYF
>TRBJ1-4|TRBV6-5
CASSYSGTGVEKLFF
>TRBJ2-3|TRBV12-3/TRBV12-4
CASTLHRGTANTQYF
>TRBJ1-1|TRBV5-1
CASSFDLGTEAFF
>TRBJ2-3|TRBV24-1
CATSDTGRTDTQYF
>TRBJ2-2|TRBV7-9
CASTGVPSTGELFF
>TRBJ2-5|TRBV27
CASSLGLAAETQYF
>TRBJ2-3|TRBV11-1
CASHGTSGAITDTQYF
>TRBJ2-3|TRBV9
CASSVAFTSGTSTDTQYF
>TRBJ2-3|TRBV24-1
CATRTGQGSADTQYF
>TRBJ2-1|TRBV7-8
CASMTGTAGNEQFF
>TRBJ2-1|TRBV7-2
CASSLGPPPYNEQFF
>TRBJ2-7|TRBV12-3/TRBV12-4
CASSFGGTYEQYF
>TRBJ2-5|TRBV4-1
CASSLLAGAETQYF
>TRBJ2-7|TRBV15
CATSRGDYEQYF
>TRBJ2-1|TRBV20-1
CSAVRGGRAYNEQFF
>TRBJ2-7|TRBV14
CASSQGTTYEQYF
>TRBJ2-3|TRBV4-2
CASSQAPSGNTDTQYF
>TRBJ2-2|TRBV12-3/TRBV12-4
CASRQTQGINTGELFF
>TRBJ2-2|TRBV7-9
CASSAQAGTGELFF
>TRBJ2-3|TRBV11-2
CASSLVMLAEGTDTQYF
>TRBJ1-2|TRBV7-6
CASSFLTGDYTIDGYTF
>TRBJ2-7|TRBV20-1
CSAEEGGRASLEQYF
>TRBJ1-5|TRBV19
CASTPRQGSQPQHF
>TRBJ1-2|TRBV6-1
CASRNRDMVFFYTF
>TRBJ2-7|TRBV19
CASSAQGFSYEQYF
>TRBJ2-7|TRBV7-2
CASSLTPSGYEQYF
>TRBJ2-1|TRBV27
CASSPLDREDEQFF
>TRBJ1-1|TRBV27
CASSRVGNTEAFF
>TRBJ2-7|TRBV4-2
CASSQGTSGRIHEQYF
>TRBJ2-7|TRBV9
CASSVEGSALTYEQYF
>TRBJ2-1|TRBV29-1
CSVDSGEKAYNEQFF
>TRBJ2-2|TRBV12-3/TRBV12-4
CASSFSGGRYGGELFF
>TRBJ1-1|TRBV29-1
CSVEADRRDTEAFF
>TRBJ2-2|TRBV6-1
CANRELAGVGELFF
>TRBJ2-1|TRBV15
CATSRTGQRIGNNEQFF
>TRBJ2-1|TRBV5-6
CASSLVSGGSYNEQFF